Following are 27 T cell receptor beta chains from one sample sequenced in a study of T cells in women clearing cervical HPV infection. Using immunoSEQ multiplex PCR, the repertoire was profiled, and TCRdb retains in-frame clones only, with some absent. Recorded for this sample: around 30,000 clones. Sequenced input: blood buffy coat. Source of these receptors: a woman between 18 and 70 years old with a cervical HPV16 infection that either progressed to CIN3+ or cleared (not recorded which).

Comment on this clone: The read ends 3 residues early relative to the CDR3; the germline J gene fills the gap. The J gene is TRBJ1-2, the V gene TRBV5-1, with 7 bases lining up with TRBD1. The CDR3 has 16 residues. Germline V gives CDR1 SGHRS, CDR2 YFSETQ. J lost 1 base, V lost 4 bases, and 10 bases had no gene match. CDR3 amino acids: CASSPGQTRYNYGYTF. CDR3 DNA, as far as it was read: TGCGCCAGCAGCCCGGGACAGACACGATATAACTATGGC.

Comments on this clone: The DNA ends 3 residues before the CDR3 does, and the rest of the CDR3 is filled in from the germline J gene. This chain joins TRBV11-1 and TRBJ2-3; D not resolved. CDR1 is SGHAT, CDR2 FQDESV, per germline (reference sequence). CDR3 length equals 13 residues. CDR3 bases read: TGTGCCAGCAGCCCTACAGTTCTGGAGACG. Protein product: CASSPTVLET. The whole CDR3 sequence reads CASSPTVLETQYF.

About this clone: From the germline J gene comes the end of the CDR3, since the read stops 3 residues before it. The chain recombines TRBV20-1 with TRBJ2-3; D may be TRBD1 or TRBD2 (5 bases each). Germline-derived CDR1 and CDR2 are DFQATT and SNEGSKA (reference sequence). The CDR3 is 14 amino acids. V was shortened by 4 bases and J by 0 bases, with 11 bases between the two germline ends. Incomplete CDR3 DNA: TGCAGTGCTAAAAAGGGGAGCAGCACAGATACG. It encodes CSAKKGSSTDT. The entire CDR3 is CSAKKGSSTDTQYF.

A remark on this clone: The read is 3 residues too short to cover the CDR3 end, so that end is filled in from the germline J gene. V gene TRBV18 combines with J gene TRBJ2-3; maybe TRBD2 (6 bases). Germline CDR1 and CDR2: KGHSH and LQKENI. This CDR3 is 14 amino acids long. The CDR3 sequence is CASSPQRRVETQYF. Partial CDR3 DNA: TGTGCCAGCTCACCTCAGCGGAGGGTTGAGACG.

A remark on this clone: The CDR3 goes on 3 residues after the read ends, and that part is filled in from the germline J gene. This chain uses TRBV12-3 or TRBV12-4 with TRBJ1-6, with a possible D match to TRBD1 (6 bases). CDR3 length equals 13 residues. The V and J ends lost 6 bases and 8 bases respectively, with 11 bases between them. The CDR3 region is CASSTNRDSPLHF. Incomplete CDR3 DNA: TGTGCCAGCAGCACTAACAGGGATTCACCC.

For this clone: Read coverage stops 3 residues before the CDR3 terminus; the germline J gene supplies the remainder. This rearrangement joins TRBV2 to TRBJ2-2, with D possibly TRBD2 on 6 matching bases. CDR3 size: 15 residues. Trimming removed 6 bases from V and 0 bases from J, with 11 bases in between. Germline CDR1 reads SNHLY; CDR2 reads FYNNEI. CDR3 DNA, as far as it was read: TGTGCCAGCAGCGTAGCGGCGCCGAACACCGGGGAG. It encodes CASSVAAPNTGE. The whole CDR3 region reads CASSVAAPNTGELFF.

In the case of this clone: The read halts 3 residues ahead of the CDR3 end, with the missing end drawn from the germline J gene. This CDR3 is also generated by other DNA sequences in the sample. The genes are TRBV7-3 and TRBJ2-3; 8 bases fit TRBD2. Germline lookup yields CDR1 SGHTA and CDR2 FQGTGA. This CDR3 comprises 15 residues. J was trimmed by 6 bases and V by 5 bases; bases with no gene match: 10. The CDR3 here is CASSPQGGGPDTQYF. The sequenced part of the CDR3 DNA is TGTGCCAGCAGCCCACAAGGCGGGGGGCCGGATACG.

With respect to this clone: The read finishes 3 residues shy of the CDR3 end, and the germline J gene is used to complete it. This chain connects TRBV30 to TRBJ1-5, with D perhaps TRBD1 (6 bases). V lost 2 bases to trimming and J lost 8 bases, with 13 bases between them. The length of the CDR3 is 13 residues. Per germline, CDR1 GTSNPN and CDR2 SVGIG (reference sequence). The CDR3 here is CAWSLRGTEPQHF. CDR3 bases read: TGTGCCTGGAGTCTCAGGGGCACTGAGCCC.

In the case of this clone: The read terminates 3 residues ahead of where the CDR3 ends, so the germline J gene completes it. The chain joins TRBV7-8 to TRBJ2-5, with D perhaps TRBD2 (5 bases). Trimming pared 8 bases from V and 2 bases from J, leaving 18 bases between. Germline V gene lookup returns CDR1 SGHVS and CDR2 FQNEAQ. The CDR3 has 15 residues. Partial CDR3 DNA: TGTGCCAGCGCCGGGCTAGCTGCCAAACAAGAGACC. Its protein product is CASAGLAAKQET. The whole CDR3 region reads CASAGLAAKQETQYF.

A word on this clone: The read terminates 3 residues before the CDR3 end, so the remaining end is supplied by the germline J gene. V and J are TRBV7-9 and TRBJ1-4; 9 nucleotides match TRBD1. CDR1 is SEHNR and CDR2 is FQNEAQ in the germline V gene (reference sequence). The CDR3 consists of 13 residues. Losses at the gene ends were 6 bases for V and 7 bases for J; bases not matched to a gene: 3. The CDR3 bases that were read are TGTGCCAGCAGGGGACAGGGCGGTGAAAAA. Its translation is CASRGQGGEK. In full, the CDR3 reads CASRGQGGEKLFF.

Concerning this clone: The sequenced fragment ends 3 residues before the CDR3 boundary, so the rest is inferred from the germline J gene. The J gene is TRBJ2-5, the V gene TRBV20-1; 12 nucleotides align to TRBD2. CDR1 and CDR2 (germline): DFQATT, SNEGSKA (reference sequence). The CDR3 extends over 16 amino acids. V gave up 1 base and J gave up 5 bases; unmatched junction bases: 8. CDR3 DNA, as far as it was read: TGCAGTGCTAGAGGCTCGACTAGCGGGAGTTTCGAGACC. This translates into CSARGSTSGSFET. The full-length CDR3 reads as CSARGSTSGSFETQYF.

On this clone itself: The CDR3 end is not reached by the read, which stops 3 residues before it; the germline J gene fills it in. The chain recombines TRBV19 with TRBJ1-1; TRBD1 matches 11 bases. The CDR3 runs 18 residues. From germline, CDR1 is LNHDA and CDR2 SQIVND (reference sequence). V shed 10 bases, J shed 0 bases, and the junction held 16 bases outside the gene matches. The covered CDR3 bases are TGTGCCACTGGGGGCCTCGGGACAGGGGGTGGGGTGAACACTGAA. Translated, it gives CATGGLGTGGGVNTE. The whole CDR3 sequence is CATGGLGTGGGVNTEAFF.

In the case of this clone: The CDR3 extends 3 residues past the end of the read, so its final part is completed from the germline J gene. The chain uses TRBV4-1 and TRBJ2-1; no clear D gene. V was shortened by 1 base and J by 0 bases, with 16 bases between the two germline ends. Germline-derived CDR1 and CDR2 are MGHRA and YSYEKL. CDR3 length equals 18 residues. The CDR3 loop is CASSQVPLAASSYNEQFF. Partial CDR3 DNA: TGCGCCAGCAGCCAAGTCCCTCTGGCGGCGAGCTCCTACAATGAG.

In the case of this clone: The CDR3 end falls 3 residues outside the read, so it is completed with the germline J gene. The rearrangement links TRBV11-3 to TRBJ1-4; no clear D gene. Trimming shortened V by 1 base and J by 5 bases, and 11 bases separated the two germline ends. The CDR3 totals 15 residues. Germline V gene lookup returns CDR1 SGHNT and CDR2 YENEEA. The CDR3 bases that were read are TGTGCCAGCAGCTTAGCTGGACTGATCAATGAAAAA. Protein product: CASSLAGLINEK. The entire CDR3 protein is CASSLAGLINEKLFF.

Points on this clone: The read terminates 3 residues before the CDR3 end, so the remaining end is supplied by the germline J gene. The J gene is TRBJ2-1, the V gene TRBV10-1; tentative D call: TRBD2 (5 bases). This CDR3 has 18 residues. V dropped 1 base and J dropped 0 bases, with 16 bases sitting between them. Germline V lookup: CDR1 WNHNN, CDR2 SYGVQD (reference sequence). The CDR3 sequence is CASSEFTSGSLSYNEQFF. The CDR3 bases that were read are TGCGCCAGCAGTGAGTTTACAAGCGGTTCTCTCTCCTACAATGAG.

Comment on this clone: From the germline J gene comes the end of the CDR3, since the read stops 3 residues before it. The gene calls are TRBV5-4 and TRBJ1-2; D gene unclear. Germline V gene sequence: CDR1 SGHNT, CDR2 YYREEE (reference sequence). This CDR3 has 13 amino acids. Trimming took 3 bases from V and 4 from J, leaving 10 bases between them. Partial CDR3 DNA: TGTGCCAGCAGCTCCGGGTCCCTCTATGGC. Its translation is CASSSGSLYG. The full CDR3 protein reads CASSSGSLYGYTF.

As concerns this clone: With the read ending 3 residues before the CDR3 end, the germline J gene is used to fill in that end. V is TRBV5-4 and J is TRBJ1-2; D unresolved. Germline CDR1 is SGHNT and CDR2 is YYREEE (reference sequence). The CDR3 runs to 15 residues. Deletions cut 2 bases from V and 0 bases from J, with 11 bases between. Incomplete CDR3 DNA: TGTGCCAGCAGCTTCTTGACATTAACTAACTATGGC. The encoded protein is CASSFLTLTNYG. The full CDR3 is CASSFLTLTNYGYTF.

A remark on this clone: The CDR3 goes on 3 residues after the read ends, and that part is filled in from the germline J gene. J is TRBJ1-4 and V is TRBV19, with 7 bases lining up with TRBD1. Germline-derived CDR1 and CDR2 are LNHDA and SQIVND (reference sequence). The CDR3 is 13 residues long. V was pared by 5 bases and J by 7 bases, with 4 bases of the junction left unmatched. CDR3 DNA, as far as it was read: TGTGCCAGTAGTTTACAGGGGCGTGAAAAA. It specifies CASSLQGREK. The CDR3 reads in full as CASSLQGREKLFF.

Notes on this clone: The read is 3 residues too short to cover the CDR3 end, so that end is filled in from the germline J gene. V usage is TRBV20-1 and J usage is TRBJ1-4; TRBD1 is a possible D gene (5 bases). CDR3 length equals 14 residues. The germline CDR1 and CDR2 sequences are DFQATT and SNEGSKA (reference sequence). Trimming took off 3 bases at V and 7 bases at J, with 15 bases between the two ends. The CDR3 spells CSARSSSGVEKLFF. CDR3 DNA (partial): TGCAGTGCTAGGAGCTCATCGGGGGTTGAAAAA.

Notes on this clone: The read falls 3 residues short of the CDR3 end, and the missing part is taken from the germline J gene. The chain recombines TRBV20-1 with TRBJ2-1; the match to TRBD2 covers 10 bases. The CDR3 loop spans 14 amino acids. The trim removed 1 base at V and 8 bases at J, leaving 5 bases unmatched. The germline V gene encodes CDR1 DFQATT and CDR2 SNEGSKA (reference sequence). This CDR3 reads CSARVSSGSDEQFF. The CDR3 bases that were read are TGCAGTGCTAGAGTTTCTAGCGGGAGTGATGAG.

This CDR3 is CASSNRVGTEAFF. The covered CDR3 bases are TGCGCCAGCAGTAATAGGGTCGGCACTGAA. The gene calls are TRBV10-1 and TRBJ1-1; no reliable D call. The read terminates 3 residues ahead of where the CDR3 ends, so the germline J gene completes it. Trimming pared 5 bases from V and 4 bases from J, leaving 11 bases between. Per germline, CDR1 WNHNN and CDR2 SYGVQD (reference sequence). The CDR3 runs 13 residues.

A remark on this clone: Read data end 3 residues before the CDR3 end; the end is taken from the germline J gene. This chain links TRBV11-2 with TRBJ2-1; 8 nucleotides agree with TRBD2. J lost 1 base, V lost 6 bases, and 5 bases had no gene match. This CDR3 is built from 15 residues. The germline CDR1 and CDR2 sequences are SGHAT and FQNNGV. The CDR3 bases that were read are TGTGCCAGCAGATTGGGACTAGGTTCCTACAATGAG. As protein: CASRLGLGSYNE. The whole CDR3 sequence reads CASRLGLGSYNEQFF.

Details on this clone: Read coverage stops 3 residues before the CDR3 terminus; the germline J gene supplies the remainder. The chain recombines TRBV6-1 with TRBJ2-1; TRBD2 might be the D (6 bases). The length of the CDR3 is 14 residues. V gave up 2 bases and J gave up 9 bases, with 14 bases separating them. CDR1 is MNHNS and CDR2 is SASEGT in the germline V gene. This chain's CDR3 is CASSERGSGAEQFF. Partial CDR3 DNA: TGTGCCAGCAGTGAACGGGGGAGCGGAGCTGAG.

With regard to this clone: The read gets to within 3 residues of the CDR3 end, and the germline J gene fills in the rest. The genes are TRBV7-9 and TRBJ2-4, with TRBD2 identical over 9 bases. CDR1 SEHNR and CDR2 FQNEAQ come from the germline V gene (reference sequence). The CDR3 totals 14 residues. The sequenced part of the CDR3 DNA is TGTGCCAGCAGCTTAGGCTCGCGGGAGGGTACT. Its translation: CASSLGSREGT. The whole CDR3 sequence is CASSLGSREGTQYF.

On this clone itself: The read comes to an end 3 residues before the CDR3 does, leaving the germline J gene to fill in the end. The chain has TRBV12-3 or TRBV12-4 and TRBJ2-1; 9 bases fit TRBD2. This CDR3 region has 15 residues. The V segment lost 9 bases and the J segment 8 bases; nucleotides outside the gene matches: 14. CDR3 DNA, as far as it was read: TGTGCCAGTACTGACCCGGCGGGAGGGCTATATGAG. Translated, it gives CASTDPAGGLYE. The entire CDR3 sequence reads CASTDPAGGLYEQFF.

Comments on this clone: Read coverage stops 3 residues before the CDR3 terminus; the germline J gene supplies the remainder. The chain uses TRBV19 and TRBJ2-1; TRBD2 aligns across 10 bases. V lost 2 bases to trimming and J lost 8 bases; unmatched junction nucleotides: 9. CDR1 and CDR2 from the germline V gene are LNHDA and SQIVND (reference sequence). The CDR3 spans 16 residues. Partial CDR3 DNA: TGTGCCAGTAGTATATACGGGCTAGCGGGAGCCGATGAG. It encodes CASSIYGLAGADE. The full CDR3 protein is CASSIYGLAGADEQFF.

Points on this clone: The read comes to an end 3 residues before the CDR3 does, leaving the germline J gene to fill in the end. V usage is TRBV7-9 and J usage is TRBJ2-1; TRBD2 agrees at 10 bases. The CDR3 sequence is 15 residues long. Trimming took 5 bases from V and 7 from J; bases not matched to a gene: 8. Germline CDR1 SEHNR, CDR2 FQNEAQ (reference sequence). CDR3 sequence reads: CASSTLAGASNEQFF. Incomplete CDR3 DNA: TGTGCCAGCAGCACCCTAGCGGGAGCATCAAATGAG.